The 20 T cell receptor beta chains listed next were all sequenced from one sample in a study of OX40 agonist ivuxolimab in advanced cancers. Assay used: immunoSEQ multiplex PCR; TCRdb lists only in-frame clones, some missing. The table has 20,000 to 30,000 clones, approximately 73% seen once. Material: CD4+ or CD8+ T cells sorted from blood, obtained in a trial of the OX40 agonist ivuxolimab. The receptors originated from an adult with an advanced solid tumor such as melanoma, head and neck, liver or kidney cancer.

V and J are TRBV7-9 and TRBJ1-1, with a weak D call TRBD1 (5 bases). V lost 8 bases, J lost 3 bases, and 16 bases lay in between. The V gene's germline CDR1 is SEHNR and CDR2 FQNEAQ (reference sequence). This CDR3 comprises 14 residues. The CDR3 spells CASAGGGVDTEAFF. Written as DNA, the CDR3 is TGTGCCAGCGCCGGGGGAGGGGTGGACACTGAAGCTTTCTTT.

Comment on this clone: A much larger clone differs from this one at a single base, so this may be a read error. The sample contains more than one DNA sequence encoding this CDR3. The chain combines TRBV29-1 with TRBJ2-1, with TRBD2 matching 8 bases. The ends lost 6 bases at V and 1 base at J; junction bases unmatched: 17. This CDR3 spans 18 amino acids. Germline-derived CDR1 and CDR2 are SQVTM and ANQGSEA. The CDR3 reads CSVDGGGGAGGSYNEQFF. The CDR3 DNA reads as TGCAGCGTGGACGGGGGGGGAGGGGCAGGAGGTTCCTACAATGAGCAGTTCTTC.

J is TRBJ2-3 and V is TRBV29-1; tentative D call: TRBD1 (6 bases). Germline V gene lookup returns CDR1 SQVTM and CDR2 ANQGSEA. The CDR3 covers 17 residues. Trimming removed 6 bases from V and 9 bases from J, with 31 bases in between. The CDR3 loop reads CSVPDQWARGGMDTQYF. The CDR3 DNA follows: TGCAGCGTCCCGGATCAGTGGGCCAGGGGTGGGATGGACACGCAGTATTTT.

V gene TRBV9 combines with J gene TRBJ2-7, with D possibly matching TRBD2 (5 bases). Per the germline V gene, CDR1 is SGDLS and CDR2 is YYNGEE. The CDR3 is 14 amino acids. The V and J ends lost 0 bases and 5 bases respectively, with 12 bases between them. In nucleotides, the CDR3 is TGTGCCAGCAGCGTAGAGGCGGCGCGGGACGAGCAGTACTTC. Translating gives CASSVEAARDEQYF.

By share of the sample, this clone is medium-sized. The chain employs TRBV9 and TRBJ2-3, with D unclear. V gave up 4 bases and J gave up 0 bases, with 15 bases separating them. CDR1 SGDLS and CDR2 YYNGEE come from the germline V gene. CDR3 length: 16 amino acids. CDR3: CASSPRLTVSTDTQYF. As DNA, the CDR3 is TGTGCCAGCAGCCCTCGCCTGACGGTTAGCACAGATACGCAGTATTTT.

This clone was counted once. This chain connects TRBV11-2 to TRBJ2-7; D is uncertain. This CDR3 spans 17 amino acids. V was shortened by 3 bases and J by 0 bases, with 18 bases between the two germline ends. Germline loops: CDR1 SGHAT, CDR2 FQNNGV. The CDR3: CASSLALGQVGSYEQYF. The CDR3 bases are TGTGCCAGCAGCTTGGCCTTAGGGCAGGTTGGCTCCTACGAGCAGTACTTC.

This CDR3 is CSVEGGGSSYEQYF. The CDR3, as DNA: TGCAGCGTTGAAGGGGGGGGTTCGTCGTACGAGCAGTACTTC. The chain combines TRBV29-1 with TRBJ2-7; 7 bases are shared with TRBD2. Trimming at V came to 1 base and at J to 4 bases, leaving 7 bases not matched to a gene. Germline V gene lookup returns CDR1 SQVTM and CDR2 ANQGSEA. The CDR3 contains 14 residues.

To note about this clone: One junction end disagrees with the germline gene, perhaps due to a read error. The genes are TRBV11-1 and TRBJ1-6, with D hard to call. CDR1 is SGHAT, CDR2 FQDESV, per germline (reference sequence). The CDR3 covers 12 residues. In nucleotides, the CDR3 is TGTGCCAGCAGCTCCGATAATTCACCCCTCCACTTT. Translation gives CASSSDNSPLHF.

This clone is a singleton in its sample. The CDR3: CASSIGTQNYGYTF. The CDR3, as DNA: TGTGCCAGTAGTATCGGGACTCAGAACTATGGCTACACCTTC. This chain joins TRBV19 and TRBJ1-2; D is perhaps TRBD1 (5 bases). Germline assignment: CDR1 LNHDA and CDR2 SQIVND (reference sequence). Between the trimmed V and J ends, which lost 3 bases and 2 bases, there was a span of 10 bases. The CDR3 has 14 amino acids.

This clone was detected once. The rearrangement links TRBV19 to TRBJ2-1, with D tentatively TRBD1 (5 bases). The length of the CDR3 is 15 residues. Trimming stripped 6 bases from V and 5 bases from J, with 17 bases between. The germline CDR1 and CDR2 sequences are LNHDA and SQIVND (reference sequence). CDR3 loop: CASSLRVLGNNEQFF. The CDR3 DNA reads TGTGCCAGTAGCCTCAGGGTCTTAGGTAACAATGAGCAGTTCTTC. The whole variable domain, filled in from reference TRBV19 and TRBJ2-1, reads DGGITQSPKYLFRKEGQNVTLSCEQNLNHDAMYWYRQDPGQGLRLIYYSQIVNDFQKGDIAEGYSVSREKKESFPLTVTSAQKNPTAFYLCASSLRVLGNNEQFFGPGTRLTVL.

The rearrangement links TRBV29-1 to TRBJ1-2; 10 bases are shared with TRBD1. Germline loops: CDR1 SQVTM, CDR2 ANQGSEA. This CDR3 contains 14 residues. J gave up 4 bases and V 7 bases, and 9 bases lay outside the gene matches. CDR3 in amino acids: CSASTGGGSYGYTF. The CDR3 region has the DNA TGCAGCGCCTCGACAGGGGGCGGGAGCTATGGCTACACCTTC. The complete variable domain, with remaining parts taken from reference TRBV29-1 and TRBJ1-2, reads SAVISQKPSRDICQRGTSLTIQCQVDSQVTMMFWYRQQPGQSLTLIATANQGSEATYESGFVIDKFPISRPNLTFSTLTVSNMSPEDSSIYLCSASTGGGSYGYTFGSGTRLTVV.

CDR3 DNA sequence: TGTGCCAGCAGCCCAATCGACAGAGTCCGAGGCTACACCTTC. Translating gives CASSPIDRVRGYTF. The chain recombines TRBV7-3 with TRBJ1-2, with D perhaps TRBD1 (5 bases). Trimming shortened V by 5 bases and J by 8 bases, and 18 bases separated the two germline ends. Germline assignment: CDR1 SGHTA and CDR2 FQGTGA. The CDR3 is 14 amino acids. The full variable domain, with the rest looked up from reference TRBV7-3 and TRBJ1-2, is GAGVSQTPSNKVTEKGKYVELRCDPISGHTALYWYRQSLGQGPEFLIYFQGTGAADDSGLPNDRFFAVRPEGSVSTLKIQRTERGDSAVYLCASSPIDRVRGYTFGSGTRLTVV.

This sequence joins TRBV28 and TRBJ2-5; 11 nucleotides match TRBD1. The CDR3 has 14 amino acids. Germline CDR1 reads MDHEN; CDR2 reads SYDVKM. After removal of 3 bases from V and 5 bases from J, the junction contained 2 bases not matched to a gene. CDR3 region: CASSLDRGLETQYF. The CDR3 nucleotides read TGTGCCAGCAGTTTGGACAGGGGGCTTGAGACCCAGTACTTC.

V is TRBV13 and J is TRBJ2-7; 8 nucleotides agree with TRBD1. This CDR3 comprises 14 residues. The germline V gene has CDR1 PRHDT and CDR2 FYEKMQ (reference sequence). V lost 5 bases, J lost 2 bases, and 5 bases stayed unmatched. The CDR3 protein is CASSDGDRTYEQYF. Here the CDR3 DNA reads TGTGCCAGCAGCGACGGGGACAGGACCTACGAGCAGTACTTC.

This chain joins TRBV4-1 and TRBJ2-7; no definite D call. CDR1 is MGHRA and CDR2 is YSYEKL in the germline V gene. Trimming stripped 0 bases from V and 1 base from J, with 7 bases between. This CDR3 contains 14 residues. CDR3 bases: TGCGCCAGCAGCCAAGAGGTAGTTTCCTACGAGCAGTACTTC. This codes for CASSQEVVSYEQYF.

This clone was detected only a few times. This chain joins TRBV27 and TRBJ1-2; TRBD1 agrees at 8 bases. The CDR3 has 14 residues. CDR1 MNHEY and CDR2 SMNVEV come from the germline V gene (reference sequence). V shed 4 bases and J 4 bases; nucleotides not matched to a gene: 5. The CDR3 reads CASSSVTGGYGYTF. The CDR3 DNA sequence: TGTGCCAGCAGTTCGGTCACAGGGGGCTATGGCTACACCTTC.

This clone was seen once. The chain combines TRBV7-9 with TRBJ1-4, with D perhaps TRBD1 (5 bases). The CDR3 has 16 amino acids. V was clipped by 3 bases and J by 3 bases, with 14 bases between them. Per the germline V gene, CDR1 is SEHNR and CDR2 is FQNEAQ (reference sequence). The CDR3 reads CASSLSLGPANEKLFF. The CDR3 DNA reads TGTGCCAGCAGCTTGTCCCTGGGGCCTGCTAATGAAAAACTGTTTTTT.

The chain recombines TRBV14 with TRBJ2-2, with 9 bases lining up with TRBD1. The germline gives CDR1 SGHDN, CDR2 FVKESK. V trimming: 3 bases; J trimming: 7 bases; junction bases outside the gene matches: 6. The CDR3 spans 15 residues. The CDR3 coding sequence is TGTGCCAGCAGCCACGGGACAGGGACCCTCGGGGAGCTGTTTTTT. As protein: CASSHGTGTLGELFF.

This chain connects TRBV14 to TRBJ2-1, with D uncertain. Germline lookup yields CDR1 SGHDN and CDR2 FVKESK. The CDR3 sequence is 14 residues long. Trimming shortened V by 1 base and J by 5 bases, and 9 bases separated the two germline ends. CDR3 sequence (DNA): TGTGCCAGCAGCCAAGGGACGGACCACAATGAGCAGTTCTTC. Amino acid sequence: CASSQGTDHNEQFF.

The chain joins TRBV7-9 to TRBJ2-3; 8 bases align to TRBD2. CDR1 and CDR2 (germline): SEHNR, FQNEAQ (reference sequence). With V trimmed by 2 bases and J by 2 bases, 6 bases remained unmatched. The CDR3 covers 16 residues. CDR3 DNA: TGTGCCAGCAGCTTAACGGGGGGGCCCGTCACAGATACGCAGTATTTT. Its protein product is CASSLTGGPVTDTQYF.